Listed here is a single TCR beta chain. Antigen specificity is unknown. Making the TCR beta libraries involved quantitative 5'-RACE with molecular barcodes. TCRdb reanalysed the 5' RACE reads using MiXCR and keeps one entry per CDR3 protein. The sample has 100,000 or so distinct CDR3 sequences, around 8.3% seen once. The data stem from a study of CD8 T cells in ankylosing spondylitis. Study observations and caveats: Reportedly, significant enrichment of disease-linked clones occurred in matched ankylosing spondylitis synovial fluid. A TCR beta motif of fewer than ten highly homologous variants seemed to mark ankylosing spondylitis blood. Disease-associated clonotypes exhibited CD8+ identity and were relatively infrequent in peripheral blood.

CDR3 length: 14 residues. The germline V and J ends were trimmed by 10 bases and 7 bases, with 20 bases remaining between them. CDR1 is MDHEN, CDR2 SYDVKM, per germline. Sequencing input: blood, either unsorted or a sorted T cell fraction (not recorded which). This receptor was taken from a male donor with ankylosing spondylitis. The rearrangement links TRBV28 to TRBJ1-5; TRBD1 might be the D (6 bases). The CDR3 region is CATSQQGGYQPQHF. As DNA, the CDR3 is TGTGCCACTAGTCAACAGGGCGGGTACCAGCCCCAGCATTTT.